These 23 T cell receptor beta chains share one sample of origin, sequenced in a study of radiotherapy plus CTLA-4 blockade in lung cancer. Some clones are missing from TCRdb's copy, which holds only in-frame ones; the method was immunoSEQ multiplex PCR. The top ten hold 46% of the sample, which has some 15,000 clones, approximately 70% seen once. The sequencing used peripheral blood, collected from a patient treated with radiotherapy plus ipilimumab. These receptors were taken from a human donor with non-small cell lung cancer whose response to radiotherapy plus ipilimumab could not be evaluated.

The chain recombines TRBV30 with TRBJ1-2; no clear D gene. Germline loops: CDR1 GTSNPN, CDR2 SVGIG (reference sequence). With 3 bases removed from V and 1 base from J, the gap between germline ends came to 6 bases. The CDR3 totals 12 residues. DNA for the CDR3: TGTGCCTGGAGGGGAGATAACTATGGCTACACCTTC. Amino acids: CAWRGDNYGYTF. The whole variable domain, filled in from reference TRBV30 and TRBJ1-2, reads SQTIHQWPATLVQPVGSPLSLECTVEGTSNPNLYWYRQAAGRGLQLLFYSVGIGQISSEVPQNLSASRPQDRQFILSSKKLLLSDSGFYLCAWRGDNYGYTFGSGTRLTVV.

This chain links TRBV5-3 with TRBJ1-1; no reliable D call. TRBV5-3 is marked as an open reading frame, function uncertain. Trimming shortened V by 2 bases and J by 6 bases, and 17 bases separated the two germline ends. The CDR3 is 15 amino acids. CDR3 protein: CARSFKRDLIAEAFF. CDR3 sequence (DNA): TGTGCCAGAAGCTTTAAGAGGGATCTAATAGCTGAAGCTTTCTTT.

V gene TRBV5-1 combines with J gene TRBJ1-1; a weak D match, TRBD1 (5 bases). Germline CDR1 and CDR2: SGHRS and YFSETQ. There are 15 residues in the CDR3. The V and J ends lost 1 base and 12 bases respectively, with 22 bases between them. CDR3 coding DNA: TGCGCCAGCAGCTTGAACCCTACAGGCGCAGACCTCCCTTTCTTT. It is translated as CASSLNPTGADLPFF.

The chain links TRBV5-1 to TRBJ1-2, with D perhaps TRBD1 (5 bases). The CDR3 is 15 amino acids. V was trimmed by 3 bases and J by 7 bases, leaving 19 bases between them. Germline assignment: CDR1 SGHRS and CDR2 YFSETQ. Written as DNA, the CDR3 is TGCGCCAGCAGCTCCTTCTTACAGGTCTCGGGTGGCTACACCTTC. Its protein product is CASSSFLQVSGGYTF.

In DNA, the CDR3 is TGTGCTAGTGGTCTGACCGGGACAGCCAAAGGTGGGGCCAACGTCCTGACTTTC. Its translation: CASGLTGTAKGGANVLTF. The chain links TRBV12-5 to TRBJ2-6, with 7 bases matching TRBD1. There are 18 residues in the CDR3. Germline V lookup: CDR1 LGHNT, CDR2 FRNRAP. Germline trimming cut 5 bases from V and 3 bases from J; bases unmatched to any gene: 13.

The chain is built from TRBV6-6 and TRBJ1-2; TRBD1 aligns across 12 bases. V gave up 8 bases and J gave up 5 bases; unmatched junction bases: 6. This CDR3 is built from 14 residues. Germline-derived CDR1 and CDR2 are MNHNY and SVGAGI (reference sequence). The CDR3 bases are TGTGCCAGCTGGGGGACAGGGGGCGGATATGGCTACACCTTC. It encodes CASWGTGGGYGYTF.

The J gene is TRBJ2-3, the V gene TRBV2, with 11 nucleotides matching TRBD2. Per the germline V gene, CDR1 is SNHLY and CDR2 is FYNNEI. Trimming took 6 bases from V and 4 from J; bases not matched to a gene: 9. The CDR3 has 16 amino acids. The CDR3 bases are TGTGCCAGCAGCGTTCTGTTAGCGGGGGGGGCAGATACGCAGTATTTT. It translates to CASSVLLAGGADTQYF. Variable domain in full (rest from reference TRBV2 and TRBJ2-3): EPEVTQTPSHQVTQMGQEVILRCVPISNHLYFYWYRQILGQKVEFLVSFYNNEISEKSEIFDDQFSVERPDGSNFTLKIRSTKLEDSAMYFCASSVLLAGGADTQYFGPGTRLTVL.

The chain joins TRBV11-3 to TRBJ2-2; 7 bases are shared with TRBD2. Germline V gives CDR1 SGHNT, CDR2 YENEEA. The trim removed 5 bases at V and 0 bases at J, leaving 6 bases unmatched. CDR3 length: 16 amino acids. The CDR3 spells CASSLLGGANTGELFF. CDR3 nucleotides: TGTGCCAGCAGCCTCCTGGGAGGGGCGAACACCGGGGAGCTGTTTTTT.

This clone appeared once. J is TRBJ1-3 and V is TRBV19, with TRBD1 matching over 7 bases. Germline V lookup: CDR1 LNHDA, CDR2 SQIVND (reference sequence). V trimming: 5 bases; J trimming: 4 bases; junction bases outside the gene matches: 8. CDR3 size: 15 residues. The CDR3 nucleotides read TGTGCCAGTAGTGTCTGGACAGGTTCGGGAAACACCATATATTTT. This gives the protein CASSVWTGSGNTIYF.

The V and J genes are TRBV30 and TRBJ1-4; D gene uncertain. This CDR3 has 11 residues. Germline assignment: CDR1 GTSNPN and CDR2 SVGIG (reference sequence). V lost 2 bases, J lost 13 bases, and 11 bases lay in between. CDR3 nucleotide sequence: TGTGCCTGGAGTTCTTCCTCTATACTGTTTTTT. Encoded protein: CAWSSSSILFF.

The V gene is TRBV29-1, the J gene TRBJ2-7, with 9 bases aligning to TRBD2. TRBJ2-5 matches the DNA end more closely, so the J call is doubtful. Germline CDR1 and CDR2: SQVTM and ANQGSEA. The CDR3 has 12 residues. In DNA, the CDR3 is TGCAGCGTTGTGCGGGGGGGAGAGACCCAGTACTTC. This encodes CSVVRGGETQYF.

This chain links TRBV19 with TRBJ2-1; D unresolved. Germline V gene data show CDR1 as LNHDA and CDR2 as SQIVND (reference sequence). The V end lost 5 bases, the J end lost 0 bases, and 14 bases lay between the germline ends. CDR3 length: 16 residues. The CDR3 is CASSGRLPGSYNEQFF. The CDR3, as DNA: TGTGCCAGTAGTGGCCGACTCCCCGGCTCCTACAATGAGCAGTTCTTC. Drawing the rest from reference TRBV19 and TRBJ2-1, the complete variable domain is DGGITQSPKYLFRKEGQNVTLSCEQNLNHDAMYWYRQDPGQGLRLIYYSQIVNDFQKGDIAEGYSVSREKKESFPLTVTSAQKNPTAFYLCASSGRLPGSYNEQFFGPGTRLTVL.

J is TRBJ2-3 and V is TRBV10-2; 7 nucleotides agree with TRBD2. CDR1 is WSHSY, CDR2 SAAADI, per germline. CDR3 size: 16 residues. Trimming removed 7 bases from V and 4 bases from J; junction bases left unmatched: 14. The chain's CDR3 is CASTREAGRFPDTQYF. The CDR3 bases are TGCGCCAGCACCCGGGAGGCAGGGAGGTTCCCAGATACGCAGTATTTT.

The CDR3 region is CASFRDRGDPGYTF. The CDR3 region has the DNA TGTGCCAGCTTCCGGGACAGGGGGGATCCTGGCTACACCTTC. J is TRBJ1-2 and V is TRBV2, with 11 bases aligning to TRBD1. With V trimmed by 8 bases and J by 7 bases, 9 bases remained unmatched. The length of the CDR3 is 14 residues. The germline CDR1 and CDR2 sequences are SNHLY and FYNNEI.

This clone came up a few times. For the CDR3, the DNA is TGTGCCAGCAGTTTTTTTTACAGTCTCTACAATGAGCAGTTCTTC. This encodes CASSFFYSLYNEQFF. The chain has TRBV27 and TRBJ2-1, with unresolved D. The V gene's germline CDR1 is MNHEY and CDR2 SMNVEV (reference sequence). This CDR3 is built from 15 residues. Trimming removed 3 bases at V and 3 bases at J, with 12 bases between.

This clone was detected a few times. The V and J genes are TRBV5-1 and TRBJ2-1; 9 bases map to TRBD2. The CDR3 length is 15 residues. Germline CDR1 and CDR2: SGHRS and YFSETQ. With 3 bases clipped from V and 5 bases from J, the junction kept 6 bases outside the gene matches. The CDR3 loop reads CASSSSGTSNNEQFF. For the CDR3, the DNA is TGCGCCAGCAGCTCTTCCGGGACTAGCAACAATGAGCAGTTCTTC.

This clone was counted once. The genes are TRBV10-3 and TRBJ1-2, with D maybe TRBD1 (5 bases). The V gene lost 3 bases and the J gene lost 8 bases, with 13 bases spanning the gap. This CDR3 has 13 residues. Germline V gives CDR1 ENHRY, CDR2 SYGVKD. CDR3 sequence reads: CAISDLGVEGYTF. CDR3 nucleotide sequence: TGTGCCATCAGTGATCTAGGGGTGGAGGGCTACACCTTC.

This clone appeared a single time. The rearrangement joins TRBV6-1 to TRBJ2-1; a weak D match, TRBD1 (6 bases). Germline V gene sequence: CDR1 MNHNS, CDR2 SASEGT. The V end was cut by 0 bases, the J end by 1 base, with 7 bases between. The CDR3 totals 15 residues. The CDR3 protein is CASSEAQGSYNEQFF. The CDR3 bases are TGTGCCAGCAGTGAAGCGCAGGGGTCCTACAATGAGCAGTTCTTC.

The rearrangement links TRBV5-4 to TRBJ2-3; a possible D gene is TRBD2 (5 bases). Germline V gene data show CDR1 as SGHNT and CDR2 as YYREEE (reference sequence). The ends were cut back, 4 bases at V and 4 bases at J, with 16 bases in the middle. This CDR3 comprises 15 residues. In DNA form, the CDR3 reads TGTGCCAGCAGCCCCCGCGGGTCGGGCGCAGATACGCAGTATTTT. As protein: CASSPRGSGADTQYF. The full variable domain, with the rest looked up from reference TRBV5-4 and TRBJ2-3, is ETGVTQSPTHLIKTRGQQVTLRCSSQSGHNTVSWYQQALGQGPQFIFQYYREEENGRGNFPPRFSGLQFPNYSSELNVNALELDDSALYLCASSPRGSGADTQYFGPGTRLTVL.

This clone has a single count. The CDR3 reads CASSLEGGVNTEAFF. CDR3 DNA sequence: TGCGCCAGCAGCTTGGAGGGCGGGGTGAACACTGAAGCTTTCTTT. The gene calls are TRBV5-1 and TRBJ1-1; D not certain. The CDR3 covers 15 residues. The germline V gene has CDR1 SGHRS and CDR2 YFSETQ. V lost 0 bases to trimming and J lost 0 bases, with 9 bases between them.

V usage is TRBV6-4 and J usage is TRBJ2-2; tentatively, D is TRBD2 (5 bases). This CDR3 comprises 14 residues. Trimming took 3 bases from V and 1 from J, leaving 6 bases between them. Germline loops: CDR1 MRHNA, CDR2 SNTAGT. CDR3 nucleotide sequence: TGTGCCAGCAGTGATGGACTGAACACCGGGGAGCTGTTTTTT. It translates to CASSDGLNTGELFF.

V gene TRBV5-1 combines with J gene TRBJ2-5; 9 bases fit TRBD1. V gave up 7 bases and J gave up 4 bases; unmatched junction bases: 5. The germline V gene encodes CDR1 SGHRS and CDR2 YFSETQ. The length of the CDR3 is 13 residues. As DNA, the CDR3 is TGCGCCAGCGGAACAGGGGGCGCAGAGACCCAGTACTTC. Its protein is CASGTGGAETQYF.

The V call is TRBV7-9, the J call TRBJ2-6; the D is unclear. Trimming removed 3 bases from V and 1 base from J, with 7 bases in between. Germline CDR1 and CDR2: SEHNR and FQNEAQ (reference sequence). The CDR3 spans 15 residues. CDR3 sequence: CASSLSESGANVLTF. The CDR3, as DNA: TGTGCCAGCAGCTTGAGTGAGTCTGGGGCCAACGTCCTGACTTTC.